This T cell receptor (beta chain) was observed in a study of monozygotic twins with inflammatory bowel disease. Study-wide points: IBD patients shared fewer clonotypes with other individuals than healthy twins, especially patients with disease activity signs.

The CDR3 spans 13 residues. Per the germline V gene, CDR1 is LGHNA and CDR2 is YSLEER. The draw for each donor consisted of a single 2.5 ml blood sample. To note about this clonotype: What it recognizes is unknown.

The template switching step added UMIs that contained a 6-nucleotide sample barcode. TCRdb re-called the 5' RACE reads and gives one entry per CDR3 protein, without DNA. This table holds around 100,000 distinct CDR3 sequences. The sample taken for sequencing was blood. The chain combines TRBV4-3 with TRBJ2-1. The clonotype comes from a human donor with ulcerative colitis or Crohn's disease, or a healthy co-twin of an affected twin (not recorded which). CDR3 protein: CASSQERRDEQFF.